This TCR beta chain was identified during a study of blood T cell repertoires in COVID-19. Two consecutive negative NP/OP PCR tests, clearance, or resolved symptoms defined Cohort 3 recovery. Germline V CDR1 and CDR2: SGHRS, YFSETQ. This CDR3 comprises 17 residues. V dropped 2 bases and J dropped 3; count of bases not matched to a gene: 11. Study processing details: Reference gene primer amplification gave estimated nucleated cell counts. Profiled with immunoSEQ multiplex PCR; TCRdb holds only in-frame clones, not every one. V and J calls and clone size are given by that table; D and trimming were obtained from the DNA. Of about 430,000 clones listed, 80% to 90% are singletons.

The sequence was obtained from a young man who had recovered from COVID-19. The chain joins TRBV5-1 to TRBJ1-1; 9 bases agree with TRBD1. Sequencing was performed on PBMCs or T cells enriched from blood (not recorded which). The CDR3 nucleotides read TGCGCCAGCAGCTTACCGGGACAGGGATTCATCTACACTGAAGCTTTCTTT. As protein: CASSLPGQGFIYTEAFF.